These 7 T cell receptor beta chains were sequenced from one sample in a study of T cells after yellow fever vaccination. MiXCR, applied by TCRdb to the 5' RACE reads, yields one record per CDR3 protein. The sample lists 500,000 to 650,000 distinct CDR3 sequences; roughly 12% were seen once. The specimen comprised PBMCs, sampled on the day of the yellow fever booster vaccination. These receptors were collected from a man aged 30 to 45 who received the YFV17D yellow fever vaccine.

The CDR3 here is CASSGTISGASGANVLTF. The CDR3 coding sequence is TGTGCCAGCAGCGGTACTATTAGCGGGGCGTCTGGGGCCAACGTCCTGACTTTC. The genes are TRBV11-1 and TRBJ2-6, with 8 bases identical to TRBD2. Germline-derived CDR1 and CDR2 are SGHAT and FQDESV (reference sequence). J lost 1 base, V lost 5 bases, and 10 bases had no gene match. The CDR3 has 18 residues.

This clonotype came up many times. The chain uses TRBV20-1 and TRBJ2-7, with a weak D call TRBD2 (5 bases). This CDR3 contains 14 residues. V was clipped by 7 bases and J by 0 bases, with 16 bases between them. The germline V gene encodes CDR1 DFQATT and CDR2 SNEGSKA (reference sequence). As DNA, the CDR3 is TGCAGTGTCCAGAGGGTGGGAAGCTCCTACGAGCAGTACTTC. Its translation: CSVQRVGSSYEQYF.

Only a few counts were recorded for this clonotype. The rearrangement uses TRBV12-3 or TRBV12-4 and TRBJ2-2; 7 positions match TRBD2. Trimming cost V 6 bases and J 6 bases; bases outside gene matches: 4. This CDR3 comprises 13 residues. CDR3 in amino acids: CASRIAGAGELFF. DNA for the CDR3: TGTGCCAGCAGAATCGCGGGGGCCGGGGAGCTGTTTTTT.

V is TRBV7-6 and J is TRBJ2-1; a possible D gene is TRBD2 (6 bases). With 0 bases removed from V and 3 bases from J, the gap between germline ends came to 9 bases. Germline-derived CDR1 and CDR2 are SGHVS and FNYEAQ. The CDR3 extends over 15 amino acids. The CDR3 here is CASSLAWRDYNEQFF. The CDR3, as DNA: TGTGCCAGCAGCTTAGCGTGGAGGGACTACAATGAGCAGTTCTTC.

The chain carries TRBV6-5 and TRBJ2-1; D is unresolved. Looked up from germline, CDR1 is MNHEY and CDR2 is SVGAGI. This CDR3 region has 16 residues. Trimming cost V 0 bases and J 0 bases, with 9 bases left between them. The CDR3 sequence: CASSYSLLNSYNEQFF. The CDR3 DNA follows: TGTGCCAGCAGTTACTCCCTCCTTAACTCCTACAATGAGCAGTTCTTC.

This clonotype was counted a few times. The chain couples TRBV6-5 to TRBJ2-7; 14 positions agree with TRBD2. Trimming removed 7 bases from V and 7 bases from J; junction bases left unmatched: 9. Germline CDR1 MNHEY, CDR2 SVGAGI. The length of the CDR3 is 15 residues. CDR3 bases: TGTGCCAGCACTTCACCGACTAGCGGGAGGGGAGAGCAGTACTTC. It translates to CASTSPTSGRGEQYF.

The gene calls are TRBV4-3 and TRBJ1-1; D uncertain. Germline loops: CDR1 LGHNA, CDR2 YSLEER. This CDR3 comprises 14 residues. The germline V and J ends were trimmed by 0 bases and 1 base, with 6 bases remaining between them. CDR3 sequence reads: CASSQEVANTEAFF. CDR3 in DNA: TGCGCCAGCAGCCAAGAGGTGGCGAACACTGAAGCTTTCTTT.